The next 20 T cell receptor beta chains were all read from a single sample in a study of blood T cell repertoires in COVID-19. Some clones are missing from TCRdb's copy, which holds only in-frame ones; the method was immunoSEQ multiplex PCR. The sample consists of 250,000 or so clones, around 80% of them appearing once. Sequenced sample: peripheral blood. These receptors were obtained from a woman at least 80 years old with acute or convalescent COVID-19.

The V call is TRBV6-5, the J call TRBJ2-2, with TRBD1 matching 8 bases. The trim removed 5 bases at V and 6 bases at J, leaving 8 bases unmatched. This CDR3 comprises 15 residues. Germline V gene data show CDR1 as MNHEY and CDR2 as SVGAGI. CDR3 nucleotides: TGTGCCAGCAGTCTCAGGGGGCGGAATTCCGGGGAGCTGTTTTTT. Encoded protein: CASSLRGRNSGELFF.

CDR3 loop: CASSVAHSRPGELFF. The CDR3, as DNA: TGTGCCAGCAGCGTAGCTCACAGTAGACCCGGGGAGCTGTTTTTT. The V call is TRBV9, the J call TRBJ2-2; D not certain. The V end lost 0 bases, the J end lost 6 bases, and 12 bases lay between the germline ends. CDR3 length equals 15 residues. Per germline, CDR1 SGDLS and CDR2 YYNGEE. Full variable domain (missing parts from reference TRBV9 and TRBJ2-2): DSGVTQTPKHLITATGQRVTLRCSPRSGDLSVYWYQQSLDQGLQFLIQYYNGEERAKGNILERFSAQQFPDLHSELNLSSLELGDSALYFCASSVAHSRPGELFFGEGSRLTVL.

This clone was picked up one time. The rearrangement uses TRBV2 and TRBJ1-4, with D perhaps TRBD1 (6 bases). Germline V lookup: CDR1 SNHLY, CDR2 FYNNEI. The CDR3 extends over 15 amino acids. V lost 9 bases and J lost 5, with 19 bases in between. This chain's CDR3 is CASTTTGSVNEKLFF. The CDR3 DNA sequence: TGTGCCAGTACCACTACAGGGTCCGTAAATGAAAAACTGTTTTTT.

The chain couples TRBV7-2 to TRBJ2-5; 9 nucleotides agree with TRBD2. The CDR3 consists of 17 residues. CDR1 SGHTA and CDR2 FQGNSA come from the germline V gene. The V gene end was trimmed by 5 bases and the J gene end by 1 base; junction bases not matched to a gene: 11. The CDR3 here is CASSDRGGRATQETQYF. For the CDR3, the DNA is TGTGCCAGCAGCGATAGGGGCGGGAGGGCGACCCAAGAGACCCAGTACTTC.

CDR3 sequence: CATSRGRSGGAGNSPLHF. In nucleotides, the CDR3 is TGTGCCACCAGCAGAGGTCGATCAGGAGGGGCAGGCAATTCACCCCTCCACTTT. This sequence joins TRBV15 and TRBJ1-6; D is perhaps TRBD1 (5 bases). Between the trimmed V and J ends, which lost 1 base and 7 bases, there was a span of 20 bases. Germline V gene data show CDR1 as LNHNV and CDR2 as YYDKDF (reference sequence). The CDR3 spans 18 residues.

The CDR3 DNA reads TGTGCCAGCAGAGGGACAGGGGGCGGAAACACCATATATTTT. It yields the protein CASRGTGGGNTIYF. The chain links TRBV13 to TRBJ1-3; 12 bases line up with TRBD1. The V and J ends lost 6 bases and 4 bases, in that order; junction bases with no gene match: 1. This CDR3 spans 14 amino acids. Per the germline V gene, CDR1 is PRHDT and CDR2 is FYEKMQ (reference sequence).

This sequence joins TRBV5-1 and TRBJ1-2, with TRBD1 matching 8 bases. The V segment lost 5 bases and the J segment 2 bases; nucleotides outside the gene matches: 8. The CDR3 spans 15 residues. In germline, CDR1 is SGHRS, CDR2 YFSETQ. The CDR3 sequence: CASRDPGQANYGYTF. As DNA, the CDR3 is TGCGCCAGCAGGGATCCGGGACAGGCCAACTATGGCTACACCTTC.

J is TRBJ2-1 and V is TRBV7-3; 11 bases match TRBD2. The CDR3 contains 15 residues. Germline CDR1 reads SGHTA; CDR2 reads FQGTGA. Trimming cost V 6 bases and J 2 bases; bases outside gene matches: 3. CDR3 DNA sequence: TGTGCCAGCAGTAATAGCGGGAGGGCCTACAATGAGCAGTTCTTC. It translates to CASSNSGRAYNEQFF.

The chain has TRBV4-3 and TRBJ2-3, with 9 bases that match TRBD2. The junction had 8 bases not matched to a gene; V was cut back by 0 bases and J by 4 bases. The CDR3 length is 17 residues. The germline V gene has CDR1 LGHNA and CDR2 YSLEER. The CDR3 sequence is CASSQDGWGGGADTQYF. CDR3 in DNA: TGCGCCAGCAGCCAAGATGGTTGGGGCGGGGGGGCAGATACGCAGTATTTT.

This chain links TRBV18 with TRBJ1-5; tentative D call: TRBD1 (6 bases). Germline V gene lookup returns CDR1 KGHSH and CDR2 LQKENI. This CDR3 contains 15 residues. V was trimmed by 5 bases and J by 8 bases, leaving 19 bases between them. The CDR3 coding sequence is TGTGCCAGCTCAACCAAACAGGGTCCCGGGGAGCCCCAGCATTTT. Its protein is CASSTKQGPGEPQHF.

The V and J genes are TRBV3-1 (or the pseudogene TRBV3-2) and TRBJ2-3, with 9 bases aligning to TRBD2. This CDR3 is built from 15 residues. With V trimmed by 7 bases and J by 3 bases, 8 bases remained unmatched. Germline assignment: CDR1 LGHDT and CDR2 YNNKEL (reference sequence). Written as DNA, the CDR3 is TGTGCCAGCATTAGCGGGCGGGGGGGTACAGATACGCAGTATTTT. Translated, it gives CASISGRGGTDTQYF.

This sequence joins TRBV7-2 and TRBJ1-4; the D gene is possibly TRBD1 (5 bases). This CDR3 contains 17 residues. The V and J ends lost 1 base and 5 bases respectively, with 17 bases between them. In germline, CDR1 is SGHTA, CDR2 FQGNSA. The CDR3 DNA reads TGTGCCAGCAGCTTAGGCGGTTGGTACAGGCAAAATGAAAAACTGTTTTTT. It encodes CASSLGGWYRQNEKLFF.

The CDR3 protein is CASSQLNRERANTIYF. CDR3 in DNA: TGCGCCAGCAGTCAACTAAACAGGGAGAGGGCAAACACCATATATTTT. The chain has TRBV23-1 and TRBJ1-3; D perhaps matches TRBD1 (6 bases). Being an ORF, TRBV23-1 has a function that is uncertain. The CDR3 has 16 residues. V dropped 2 bases and J dropped 6 bases, with 17 bases sitting between them.

The rearrangement joins TRBV7-6 to TRBJ1-2, with D uncertain. V lost 5 bases and J lost 8, with 21 bases in between. The CDR3 contains 15 residues. CDR1 and CDR2 (germline): SGHVS, FNYEAQ. In nucleotides, the CDR3 is TGTGCCAGCAGCCCGCTCGAGGCGTCCCTAAGGGGCTACACCTTC. The encoded protein is CASSPLEASLRGYTF.

V and J are TRBV20-1 and TRBJ1-2, with 7 bases lining up with TRBD1. This CDR3 comprises 15 residues. The V gene end was trimmed by 3 bases and the J gene end by 0 bases; junction bases not matched to a gene: 7. Germline CDR1 reads DFQATT; CDR2 reads SNEGSKA (reference sequence). The DNA of the CDR3 is TGCAGTGCTAGTAGAGGGGGCACCTCTAACTATGGCTACACCTTC. This gives the protein CSASRGGTSNYGYTF.

The chain couples TRBV3-1 (or the pseudogene TRBV3-2) to TRBJ2-5; 10 positions match TRBD2. This CDR3 has 15 residues. The germline CDR1 and CDR2 sequences are LGHDT and YNNKEL (reference sequence). With V trimmed by 4 bases and J by 1 base, 3 bases remained unmatched. The CDR3 sequence is CASSRSSGGQETQYF. In DNA, the CDR3 is TGTGCCAGCAGCCGATCTAGCGGGGGCCAAGAGACCCAGTACTTC.

This clone appeared a single time. The chain combines TRBV6-5 with TRBJ1-3, with D maybe TRBD1 (6 bases). Germline CDR1 is MNHEY and CDR2 is SVGAGI. With 7 bases removed from V and 0 bases from J, the gap between germline ends came to 13 bases. The CDR3 runs to 15 residues. This CDR3 reads CASNLDRFSGNTIYF. The CDR3 DNA sequence: TGTGCCAGCAACCTCGACAGGTTCTCTGGAAACACCATATATTTT.

This sequence joins TRBV12-5 and TRBJ2-1; 8 bases map to TRBD1. V trimming: 5 bases; J trimming: 6 bases; junction bases outside the gene matches: 3. CDR1 LGHNT and CDR2 FRNRAP come from the germline V gene. The CDR3 loop spans 13 amino acids. The CDR3 loop reads CASGPRGRNEQFF. For the CDR3, the DNA is TGTGCTAGTGGTCCCAGGGGGCGCAATGAGCAGTTCTTC. The variable domain in full, completed from reference TRBV12-5 and TRBJ2-1, reads DARVTQTPRHKVTEMGQEVTMRCQPILGHNTVFWYRQTMMQGLELLAYFRNRAPLDDSGMPKDRFSAEMPDATLATLKIQPSEPRDSAVYFCASGPRGRNEQFFGPGTRLTVL.

This chain joins TRBV6-6 and TRBJ1-4, with D uncertain. The CDR3 is 15 amino acids. From germline, CDR1 is MNHNY and CDR2 SVGAGI (reference sequence). Trimming took off 5 bases at V and 4 bases at J, with 14 bases between the two ends. The CDR3 nucleotides read TGTGCCAGCAGTGGGCCACAGCGGGTTAATGAAAAACTGTTTTTT. It translates to CASSGPQRVNEKLFF.

J is TRBJ2-2 and V is TRBV3-1 (or the pseudogene TRBV3-2); 8 bases align to TRBD1. The CDR3 contains 16 residues. Germline CDR1 LGHDT, CDR2 YNNKEL (reference sequence). The V and J ends lost 2 bases and 1 base, in that order; junction bases with no gene match: 3. The DNA for the CDR3 is TGTGCCAGCAGCCAAAGGACAGGGTTGAACACCGGGGAGCTGTTTTTT. Amino acids: CASSQRTGLNTGELFF.